This record concerns one TCR beta chain sequence. This clonotype was observed a few times. This clone's antigen is unknown. No quality values exist for individual bases; no much larger clone is one base distant. This entry belongs to a study of regulatory T cells in long-lasting Graves disease (dated by TCRdb to the early 2020s). Regarding the study in general: Persistent Graves' disease was defined as persistently positive TSH receptor autoantibodies together with antithyroid drug treatment for over 5 years. This study used TCR sequencing and RNA sequencing of peripheral blood to compare persistent Graves' disease patients against newly diagnosed Graves' disease patients. Persistent Graves' disease patients in the clinical cohort had taken antithyroid drugs for roughly ten years on average. The study was registered as a clinical trial and conducted in China. A total of roughly 33 samples were covered by TCR sequencing, comprising approximately 13 persistent and around 20 newly diagnosed Graves' disease patients. Here is what the overall study found, with its caveats: A larger number of public clonotypes was shared among persistent patients (fewer than 3,000) than among newly diagnosed patients (around 970). Lower TCR Shannon entropy and fewer highly expanded clones were observed in persistent Graves' disease patients than in newly diagnosed patients, which suggested clonal expansion. The authors acknowledged the small sample size as a limitation that may reduce accuracy. Only peripheral blood was studied, because thyroid tissue, the primary lesion, was inaccessible. Persistent disease showed preferential use of TRBV28, TRBJ1-2 and TRBJ2-5, whereas newly diagnosed disease favored TRBV20-1 and TRBJ2-1. Sequencing and analysis were limited to the TCR beta chain.

What this sample's time point label stands for: persistent/refractory GD, antithyroid drugs over 5 years with positive TRAb. RNA was extracted from PBMCs in TRIzol for both TCR sequencing and RNA sequencing. The diagnosis of Graves' disease was made according to American Thyroid Association guidelines. Patients for the study were recruited at an endocrinology department in Xi'an, China. Each patient gave around 9.2 milliliters of peripheral blood, collected in an EDTA anticoagulant tube. Ficoll Paque Plus density gradient separation was used to isolate PBMCs, and no further T cell sorting was done. An Agilent 2100 Bioanalyzer and agarose gel were used to assess RNA quality, and a NanoDrop 2000 was used to measure RNA concentration. Libraries came from multiplex PCR. Sequencing used an Illumina HiSeq 4000. To build TCR beta libraries, CDR3 regions were amplified by Arm-PCR using iRepertoire HTBI primers. Before sequencing, the PCR products went through gel purification. As for the authors' bioinformatics: A total of fewer than 65 TRBV and about 13 TRBJ segments were identified across samples and were used for gene usage analysis of CDR3 amino acid clonotypes. COPE and FqMerger were used to merge the filtered high-quality paired reads into contigs. BLAST was used to align contigs to IMGT TRBV, TRBD and TRBJ reference genes, with CDR3 defined following IMGT. Any clonotype with a frequency above 0.1% was counted as a highly expanded clone. Shannon entropy was used to measure repertoire diversity, and the Gini coefficient was used to measure V-J evenness. Public clonotypes were defined as clonotypes shared by more than one individual. TCRdb itself trimmed the public reads at Q25 with fastp, ran MiXCR and retained productive beta chains. Identical CDR3 proteins give one entry, which carries the most common genes and DNA. In this record, the V and J calls reflect TCRdb's handling and not the investigators' own analysis. The sample contains a few hundred thousand distinct CDR3 sequences, less than 25% of them found a single time. The ten biggest clones cover roughly 30% of the sample.

V ends up 4 bases short and J 4 bases short, with an unmatched junction base count of 5. The germline V gene gives CDR1 as KGHDR and CDR2 as SFDVKD. Counted from cysteine to phenylalanine, this CDR3 has 15 amino acids. Only the CDR3 region is kept as DNA, spanning 45 bases read in frame from base 1. This TCR came from a female donor with Graves disease. Sequencing was performed on peripheral blood mononuclear cells (PBMCs), taken when the disease was refractory, from a patient treated with antithyroid drugs. The V gene is TRBV24-1 and the J gene is TRBJ2-2, and 7 junctional nucleotides match TRBD2. This receptor has the CDR3 CATSDPSGATGELFF. The DNA reads TGTGCCACCAGTGACCCCAGCGGGGCCACCGGGGAGCTGTTTTTT.